One and the same sample provided the 27 T cell receptor beta chains below, sequenced in a study of blood T cell repertoires in COVID-19. TCRdb's table, derived via immunoSEQ multiplex PCR, lists solely in-frame clones and lacks some. The sample holds about 150,000 clones; around 79% are singletons and the top ten take approximately 5%. The sequencing input was peripheral blood. These receptors were obtained from a woman aged 65 to 85 with COVID-19, enrolled during active disease.

This rearrangement joins TRBV14 to TRBJ2-5; D gene uncertain. Trimming removed 3 bases at V and 3 bases at J, with 2 bases between. CDR3 length equals 11 residues. CDR1 is SGHDN and CDR2 is FVKESK in the germline V gene. The CDR3 DNA is TGTGCCAGCAGCCACAAAGAGACCCAGTACTTC. It translates to CASSHKETQYF.

The CDR3 loop is CASIPMGTGPQETQYF. As DNA, the CDR3 is TGTGCCAGCATCCCCATGGGGACAGGGCCTCAAGAGACCCAGTACTTC. The chain links TRBV28 to TRBJ2-5; 9 nucleotides agree with TRBD1. The germline CDR1 and CDR2 sequences are MDHEN and SYDVKM. The CDR3 has 16 amino acids. J was trimmed by 2 bases and V by 7 bases; bases with no gene match: 11.

The V call is TRBV6-1, the J call TRBJ2-1, with a possible D match to TRBD2 (5 bases). The CDR3 has 13 amino acids. The germline V gene has CDR1 MNHNS and CDR2 SASEGT. The germline V and J ends were trimmed by 3 bases and 8 bases, with 11 bases remaining between them. This chain's CDR3 is CASSERVDHEQFF. The CDR3 DNA reads TGTGCCAGCAGTGAGAGGGTGGATCATGAGCAGTTCTTC.

V is TRBV3-1 (or the pseudogene TRBV3-2) and J is TRBJ1-2; TRBD1 is a possible D gene (5 bases). Trimming stripped 7 bases from V and 1 base from J, with 10 bases between. Germline values: CDR1 LGHDT, CDR2 YNNKEL (reference sequence). CDR3 size: 13 residues. CDR3 protein: CASTSQGNYGYTF. Written as DNA, the CDR3 is TGTGCCAGCACTTCCCAGGGTAACTATGGCTACACCTTC.

The rearrangement joins TRBV30 to TRBJ1-6; 10 bases line up with TRBD1. J gave up 1 base and V 3 bases, and 3 bases lay outside the gene matches. The CDR3 covers 16 residues. Germline V CDR1 and CDR2: GTSNPN, SVGIG (reference sequence). The CDR3 DNA sequence: TGTGCCTGGAGATGGACAGGGGGGTCCTATAATTCACCCCTCCACTTT. Its protein is CAWRWTGGSYNSPLHF.

The V and J genes are TRBV6-5 and TRBJ1-4, with D hard to call. Germline V gene lookup returns CDR1 MNHEY and CDR2 SVGAGI. The germline V and J ends were trimmed by 9 bases and 3 bases, with 11 bases remaining between them. The CDR3 runs to 13 residues. CDR3 loop: CARNRDANEKLFF. CDR3 DNA: TGTGCCAGGAACCGGGATGCTAATGAAAAACTGTTTTTT.

This clone was counted a few times. The chain joins TRBV5-1 to TRBJ1-2, with D unresolved. The CDR3 covers 12 residues. Germline CDR1 is SGHRS and CDR2 is YFSETQ. Trimming stripped 3 bases from V and 5 bases from J, with 8 bases between. In nucleotides, the CDR3 is TGCGCCAGCAGCTCGACTGTTTATGGCTACACCTTC. Amino acid sequence: CASSSTVYGYTF.

This clone has just one count. The chain combines TRBV5-1 with TRBJ1-3, with TRBD1 as a possible D gene (6 bases). The ends were cut back, 0 bases at V and 0 bases at J, with 10 bases in the middle. Germline CDR1 reads SGHRS; CDR2 reads YFSETQ. The CDR3 extends over 16 amino acids. The CDR3 loop reads CASSLDRAPSGNTIYF. DNA of the CDR3: TGCGCCAGCAGCTTGGACAGGGCTCCCTCTGGAAACACCATATATTTT. Full variable domain (missing parts from reference TRBV5-1 and TRBJ1-3): KAGVTQTPRYLIKTRGQQVTLSCSPISGHRSVSWYQQTPGQGLQFLFEYFSETQRNKGNFPGRFSGRQFSNSRSEMNVSTLELGDSALYLCASSLDRAPSGNTIYFGEGSWLTVV.

This clone was counted a single time. The chain is built from TRBV7-2 and TRBJ2-7, with 9 bases identical to TRBD2. Trimming cost V 1 base and J 1 base; bases outside gene matches: 2. The CDR3 length is 15 residues. Germline V lookup: CDR1 SGHTA, CDR2 FQGNSA. The CDR3: CASSLGGGASYEQYF. CDR3 bases: TGTGCCAGCAGCTTAGGCGGGGGGGCTTCCTACGAGCAGTACTTC.

V is TRBV6-6 and J is TRBJ1-6, with D possibly TRBD1 on 6 matching bases. The germline gives CDR1 MNHNY, CDR2 SVGAGI (reference sequence). Between the trimmed V and J ends, which lost 2 bases and 7 bases, there was a span of 9 bases. The CDR3 is 14 amino acids. CDR3 nucleotide sequence: TGTGCCAGCAGTTACGGGCAGGGGAATTCACCCCTCCACTTT. Its translation is CASSYGQGNSPLHF.

The chain combines TRBV4-2 with TRBJ1-1, with TRBD1 matching over 8 bases. The germline gives CDR1 LGHNA, CDR2 YNFKEQ. J gave up 11 bases and V 4 bases, and 15 bases lay outside the gene matches. The CDR3 has 15 residues. The CDR3 region is CASSPSYTRGPPAFF. CDR3 DNA: TGTGCCAGCAGCCCCTCTTACACCAGGGGGCCGCCGGCTTTCTTT.

This chain uses TRBV6-2 or TRBV6-3 with TRBJ1-3, with D possibly being TRBD1 (6 bases). Trimming left V 1 base short and J 1 base short, with 11 bases between. Germline CDR1 reads MNHEY; CDR2 reads SVGEGT. This CDR3 is built from 16 residues. The CDR3: CASSYYGQYSGNTIYF. In nucleotides, the CDR3 is TGTGCCAGCAGTTACTACGGACAGTATTCTGGAAACACCATATATTTT.

This rearrangement joins TRBV5-1 to TRBJ1-4, with a weak D call TRBD1 (5 bases). Deletions cut 0 bases from V and 10 bases from J, with 10 bases between. CDR1 SGHRS and CDR2 YFSETQ come from the germline V gene. The CDR3 runs 13 residues. The CDR3 sequence: CASSLVGQGKLFF. In DNA, the CDR3 is TGCGCCAGCAGCTTGGTGGGGCAGGGAAAACTGTTTTTT.

This rearrangement joins TRBV6-5 to TRBJ1-2; D remains unclear. From germline, CDR1 is MNHEY and CDR2 SVGAGI. The CDR3 loop spans 14 amino acids. Trimming pared 10 bases from V and 4 bases from J, leaving 19 bases between. CDR3 amino acids: CATALRETSYGYTF. CDR3 sequence (DNA): TGTGCCACCGCCCTCCGGGAAACCTCCTATGGCTACACCTTC.

The genes are TRBV28 and TRBJ1-2; possibly TRBD1 for D (5 bases). The germline gives CDR1 MDHEN, CDR2 SYDVKM. V was trimmed by 8 bases and J by 4 bases, leaving 23 bases between them. The CDR3 length is 16 residues. The CDR3 sequence: CASSKLTGRGGYGYTF. In nucleotides, the CDR3 is TGTGCCAGCTCAAAACTCACAGGTCGGGGGGGCTATGGCTACACCTTC.

CDR3 residues: CASSSNRQGSNQPQHF. CDR3 sequence (DNA): TGTGCCAGCAGCTCGAATAGACAGGGGAGCAATCAGCCCCAGCATTTT. This chain joins TRBV7-9 and TRBJ1-5; 8 bases align to TRBD1. CDR1 is SEHNR and CDR2 is FQNEAQ in the germline V gene (reference sequence). The CDR3 consists of 16 residues. The V gene end was trimmed by 4 bases and the J gene end by 1 base; junction bases not matched to a gene: 6.

CDR3 amino acids: CASSWGGSSYNEQFF. The CDR3 DNA follows: TGTGCCAGCAGTTGGGGGGGGAGCTCCTACAATGAGCAGTTCTTC. The chain uses TRBV6-6 and TRBJ2-1, with 7 bases lining up with TRBD2. J was trimmed by 0 bases and V by 4 bases; bases with no gene match: 3. Germline assignment: CDR1 MNHNY and CDR2 SVGAGI (reference sequence). CDR3 length: 15 amino acids.

The rearrangement joins TRBV6-5 to TRBJ1-1; TRBD1 matches 10 bases. Germline values: CDR1 MNHEY, CDR2 SVGAGI. Trimming at V came to 4 bases and at J to 0 bases, leaving 5 bases not matched to a gene. The CDR3 sequence is 16 residues long. The CDR3 region is CASSSPGQGMNTEAFF. The DNA of the CDR3 is TGTGCCAGCAGTTCCCCGGGACAGGGGATGAACACTGAAGCTTTCTTT.

V is TRBV4-2 and J is TRBJ1-6, with TRBD1 matching 12 bases. Germline V CDR1 and CDR2: LGHNA, YNFKEQ. J lost 7 bases, V lost 4 bases, and 8 bases had no gene match. There are 17 residues in the CDR3. As DNA, the CDR3 is TGTGCCAGCAGCCTAACGGGGACAGGGGGCGAGAATTCACCCCTCCACTTT. It translates to CASSLTGTGGENSPLHF.

This rearrangement joins TRBV19 to TRBJ2-3, with a possible D match to TRBD2 (6 bases). The CDR3 spans 16 residues. V gave up 5 bases and J gave up 1 base, with 16 bases separating them. CDR1 LNHDA and CDR2 SQIVND come from the germline V gene (reference sequence). This CDR3 reads CASSYAIGGGTDTQYF. CDR3 DNA sequence: TGTGCCAGTAGTTACGCAATTGGCGGGGGCACAGATACGCAGTATTTT.

The chain combines TRBV19 with TRBJ1-5, with D perhaps matching TRBD1 (6 bases). The V gene's germline CDR1 is LNHDA and CDR2 SQIVND (reference sequence). Trimming took off 3 bases at V and 3 bases at J, with 15 bases between the two ends. The CDR3 has 16 residues. CDR3 loop: CASSMGGGHFNQPQHF. CDR3 nucleotides: TGTGCCAGTAGTATGGGGGGGGGCCACTTCAATCAGCCCCAGCATTTT.

The chain joins TRBV5-6 to TRBJ1-2, with D hard to call. Between the trimmed V and J ends, which lost 0 bases and 5 bases, there was a span of 17 bases. The germline CDR1 and CDR2 sequences are SGHDT and YYEEEE. The CDR3 has 16 amino acids. The CDR3 is CASSLGSQPVVYGYTF. The CDR3, as DNA: TGTGCCAGCAGCTTGGGTTCACAGCCCGTCGTATATGGCTACACCTTC.

V and J are TRBV11-1 and TRBJ1-1; D not resolved. Between the trimmed V and J ends, which lost 4 bases and 1 base, there was a span of 7 bases. Germline V gene data show CDR1 as SGHAT and CDR2 as FQDESV (reference sequence). The CDR3 sequence is 13 residues long. The CDR3: CASSSRQNTEAFF. The CDR3 region has the DNA TGTGCCAGCAGCTCGAGGCAGAACACTGAAGCTTTCTTT.

This clone was found a few times. The V call is TRBV9, the J call TRBJ1-6; D is undetermined. CDR3 size: 17 residues. Trimming shortened V by 4 bases and J by 0 bases, and 14 bases separated the two germline ends. Looked up from germline, CDR1 is SGDLS and CDR2 is YYNGEE. The CDR3 loop reads CASSSEKESSYNSPLHF. CDR3 bases: TGTGCCAGCAGCTCAGAGAAGGAGAGCTCCTATAATTCACCCCTCCACTTT.

The chain is built from TRBV10-3 and TRBJ1-2; D gene uncertain. Per germline, CDR1 ENHRY and CDR2 SYGVKD. This CDR3 contains 12 residues. Trimming took 7 bases from V and 5 from J, leaving 11 bases between them. The DNA for the CDR3 is TGTGCCATCAAACGATCGGAGTATGGCTACACCTTC. As protein: CAIKRSEYGYTF.

The rearrangement joins TRBV4-3 to TRBJ2-2; 8 bases map to TRBD2. This CDR3 is built from 16 residues. Germline CDR1 is LGHNA and CDR2 is YSLEER. V shed 4 bases and J 9 bases; nucleotides not matched to a gene: 13. This CDR3 reads CASSLGSGLAGRELFF. The CDR3, as DNA: TGCGCCAGCAGCCTGGGGTCCGGACTAGCAGGCCGGGAGCTGTTTTTT.

V usage is TRBV2 and J usage is TRBJ1-1; TRBD1 aligns across 7 bases. Germline CDR1 and CDR2: SNHLY and FYNNEI. With V trimmed by 5 bases and J by 1 base, 4 bases remained unmatched. The CDR3 extends over 14 amino acids. CDR3 protein: CASSTGERNTEAFF. CDR3 sequence (DNA): TGTGCCAGCAGTACAGGGGAGAGGAACACTGAAGCTTTCTTT.